This passage covers 23 T cell receptor beta chains from one sample sequenced in a study of a mutant IDH1 vaccine in newly diagnosed glioma. Data came from immunoSEQ multiplex PCR; TCRdb stores just in-frame clones and leaves some out. This sample has 32,000 or so clones, with about 85% found just once. Noted time point: week 5, during vaccination. Doses of 300 ug of mutant IDH1 20-mer peptide were given with topical imiquimod. What these receptors recognize is not known. The input for sequencing was peripheral blood mononuclear cells (PBMCs), taken from a glioma patient whose treatment included an IDH1 peptide vaccine. These TCRs come from a woman aged 40 to 50 with glioma. Some clones in this sample may be carry-over from other donors' samples.

DNA for the CDR3: TGTGCCAGCAGCCAATTCAGACACTGGGAGCAGTTCTTC. Translating gives CASSQFRHWEQFF. V and J are TRBV14 and TRBJ2-1; D unresolved. The germline V gene encodes CDR1 SGHDN and CDR2 FVKESK. CDR3 length: 13 residues. V was trimmed by 2 bases and J by 10 bases, leaving 12 bases between them. Combining the CDR3 with reference TRBV14 and TRBJ2-1 gives the whole variable domain EAGVTQFPSHSVIEKGQTVTLRCDPISGHDNLYWYRRVMGKEIKFLLHFVKESKQDESGMPNNRFLAERTGGTYSTLKVQPAELEDSGVYFCASSQFRHWEQFFGPGTRLTVL.

This clone was counted once. The chain is built from TRBV5-4 and TRBJ1-1, with D perhaps TRBD1 (6 bases). The CDR3 totals 13 residues. Germline-derived CDR1 and CDR2 are SGHNT and YYREEE (reference sequence). V was shortened by 0 bases and J by 8 bases, with 11 bases between the two germline ends. The CDR3 region is CASSLVGGPEAFF. CDR3 DNA sequence: TGTGCCAGCAGCTTGGTCGGGGGGCCGGAAGCTTTCTTT.

V and J are TRBV10-3 and TRBJ2-7, with D unresolved. The germline V gene has CDR1 ENHRY and CDR2 SYGVKD. V lost 6 bases and J 0 bases, leaving 12 bases between the germline ends. The CDR3 contains 14 residues. CDR3 sequence (DNA): TGTGCCATCAGGGGTACTGGGAACTCCTACGAGCAGTACTTC. Translated: CAIRGTGNSYEQYF.

V gene TRBV10-1 combines with J gene TRBJ2-1, with TRBD2 matching 9 bases. The CDR3 length is 15 residues. Per the germline V gene, CDR1 is WNHNN and CDR2 is SYGVQD (reference sequence). J was trimmed by 5 bases and V by 5 bases; bases with no gene match: 7. CDR3 DNA: TGCGCCAGCAGTAAGCGGGGGGTCAGGAACAATGAGCAGTTCTTC. It specifies CASSKRGVRNNEQFF.

The DNA for the CDR3 is TGTGCCAGCAGCATACAGGGAGGGCTAGCGGGGGTTACAGATACGCAGTATTTT. As protein: CASSIQGGLAGVTDTQYF. The gene calls are TRBV7-2 and TRBJ2-3; TRBD2 matches at 10 bases. Germline V gene sequence: CDR1 SGHTA, CDR2 FQGNSA. The CDR3 spans 18 residues. Trimming cost V 5 bases and J 3 bases; bases outside gene matches: 14. Full variable domain (outside the CDR3, taken from reference TRBV7-2 and TRBJ2-3): GAGVSQSPSNKVTEKGKDVELRCDPISGHTALYWYRQSLGQGLEFLIYFQGNSAPDKSGLPSDRFSAERTGGSVSTLTIQRTQQEDSAVYLCASSIQGGLAGVTDTQYFGPGTRLTVL.

The chain is built from TRBV7-9 and TRBJ2-7; D call uncertain. Trimming pared 4 bases from V and 4 bases from J, leaving 5 bases between. This CDR3 comprises 11 residues. In germline, CDR1 is SEHNR, CDR2 FQNEAQ (reference sequence). CDR3 in amino acids: CASSSIYEQYF. The DNA of the CDR3 is TGTGCCAGCAGCTCAATTTACGAGCAGTACTTC.

V gene TRBV28 combines with J gene TRBJ2-1, with D maybe TRBD2 (6 bases). CDR1 and CDR2 from the germline V gene are MDHEN and SYDVKM. CDR3 length: 15 amino acids. V dropped 5 bases and J dropped 5 bases, with 16 bases sitting between them. DNA of the CDR3: TGTGCCAGCAGTCCGGGACTCTGGAAGAACAATGAGCAGTTCTTC. Amino acids: CASSPGLWKNNEQFF.

The chain combines TRBV4-1 with TRBJ2-7; D tentatively fits TRBD1 or TRBD2 (5 bases each). Germline V lookup: CDR1 MGHRA, CDR2 YSYEKL. CDR3 length: 15 residues. V was trimmed by 8 bases and J by 3 bases, leaving 20 bases between them. CDR3 sequence: CASGPGTQRSYEQYF. The CDR3 coding sequence is TGCGCCAGCGGCCCCGGGACGCAGAGGAGCTACGAGCAGTACTTC.

The chain carries TRBV7-9 and TRBJ2-1; 9 bases line up with TRBD2. Germline CDR1 SEHNR, CDR2 FQNEAQ (reference sequence). V trimming: 1 base; J trimming: 7 bases; junction bases outside the gene matches: 5. The CDR3 extends over 15 amino acids. This chain's CDR3 is CASSLGLAGPNEQFF. CDR3 nucleotide sequence: TGTGCCAGCAGCTTAGGGCTAGCGGGACCTAATGAGCAGTTCTTC. Combining the CDR3 with reference TRBV7-9 and TRBJ2-1 gives the whole variable domain DTGVSQNPRHKITKRGQNVTFRCDPISEHNRLYWYRQTLGQGPEFLTYFQNEAQLEKSRLLSDRFSAERPKGSFSTLEIQRTEQGDSAMYLCASSLGLAGPNEQFFGPGTRLTVL.

The chain has TRBV6-5 and TRBJ2-5; TRBD1 agrees at 7 bases. Trimming at V came to 2 bases and at J to 5 bases, leaving 8 bases not matched to a gene. The CDR3 runs 15 residues. CDR1 MNHEY and CDR2 SVGAGI come from the germline V gene. CDR3 sequence reads: CASSYRQGTRETQYF. The CDR3 DNA follows: TGTGCCAGCAGTTACAGACAGGGTACCAGGGAGACCCAGTACTTC.

The rearrangement joins TRBV4-1 to TRBJ2-1, with D uncertain. Trimming shortened V by 3 bases and J by 0 bases, and 12 bases separated the two germline ends. The CDR3 extends over 16 amino acids. Germline V gene data show CDR1 as MGHRA and CDR2 as YSYEKL. CDR3 protein: CASSQIGRSSYNEQFF. The CDR3 DNA reads as TGCGCCAGCAGCCAGATAGGACGGAGCTCCTACAATGAGCAGTTCTTC.

The chain couples TRBV5-4 to TRBJ2-3; 10 positions agree with TRBD2. V gave up 0 bases and J gave up 1 base; unmatched junction bases: 8. Germline loops: CDR1 SGHNT, CDR2 YYREEE (reference sequence). This CDR3 spans 18 amino acids. CDR3 nucleotide sequence: TGTGCCAGCAGCTTGGTATGGGGGACTAGCGCCGGCACAGATACGCAGTATTTT. This gives the protein CASSLVWGTSAGTDTQYF.

J is TRBJ1-1 and V is TRBV7-8; D is undetermined. Between the trimmed V and J ends, which lost 4 bases and 6 bases, there was a span of 9 bases. Germline V gene sequence: CDR1 SGHVS, CDR2 FQNEAQ. The CDR3 sequence is 12 residues long. CDR3 region: CASSSYEAEAFF. CDR3 DNA sequence: TGTGCCAGCAGCTCCTATGAGGCTGAAGCTTTCTTT.

The rearrangement joins TRBV9 to TRBJ1-2; D gene ambiguous. The CDR3 contains 13 residues. In germline, CDR1 is SGDLS, CDR2 YYNGEE. The V gene lost 3 bases and the J gene lost 1 base, with 7 bases spanning the gap. Written as DNA, the CDR3 is TGTGCCAGCAGCGCCACTTATAACTATGGCTACACCTTC. As protein: CASSATYNYGYTF.

The chain has TRBV7-9 and TRBJ2-7, with D perhaps TRBD1 or TRBD2 (5 bases each). This CDR3 has 18 residues. Trimming took 6 bases from V and 0 from J, leaving 24 bases between them. Germline CDR1 and CDR2: SEHNR and FQNEAQ (reference sequence). Here the CDR3 reads CASRDLGEGYQSSYEQYF. CDR3 nucleotide sequence: TGTGCCAGCAGGGACTTGGGGGAAGGTTACCAGAGCTCCTACGAGCAGTACTTC.

This chain joins TRBV11-2 and TRBJ2-5, with D perhaps matching TRBD2 (5 bases). V was cut by 2 bases and J by 1 base, with 8 bases left in between. CDR1 is SGHAT and CDR2 is FQNNGV in the germline V gene. The CDR3 has 14 residues. CDR3 loop: CASSLMAGQETQYF. The CDR3 DNA reads TGTGCCAGCAGCTTAATGGCGGGCCAAGAGACCCAGTACTTC.

V gene TRBV4-1 combines with J gene TRBJ1-2; 8 nucleotides line up with TRBD1. Germline loops: CDR1 MGHRA, CDR2 YSYEKL. The trim removed 4 bases at V and 8 bases at J, leaving 6 bases unmatched. CDR3 length: 13 residues. For the CDR3, the DNA is TGCGCCAGCAGCCGGACAGGGAGGAGAGGCTACACCTTC. Translated, it gives CASSRTGRRGYTF.

The chain is built from TRBV4-2 and TRBJ1-6; tentative D call: TRBD1 (5 bases). Germline values: CDR1 LGHNA, CDR2 YNFKEQ. V lost 0 bases to trimming and J lost 10 bases, with 28 bases between them. This CDR3 has 20 residues. DNA for the CDR3: TGTGCCAGCAGCCAAGACCGTCGGGTATCGGGACGGAGATTCGGATCACCCCTCCACTTT. Its protein is CASSQDRRVSGRRFGSPLHF.

The sample holds one count of this clone. The DNA for the CDR3 is TGTGCCAGTAGCCCTGAACCTTTCTATGAGCAGTACTTC. This sequence encodes CASSPEPFYEQYF. This chain connects TRBV19 to TRBJ2-7; D gene unclear. The CDR3 covers 13 residues. Germline CDR1 reads LNHDA; CDR2 reads SQIVND (reference sequence). The ends were cut back, 6 bases at V and 7 bases at J, with 16 bases in the middle.

This clone was counted only a few times. This chain connects TRBV19 to TRBJ1-5; TRBD1 is a possible D gene (6 bases). The CDR3 totals 17 residues. Germline loops: CDR1 LNHDA, CDR2 SQIVND (reference sequence). Deletions cut 7 bases from V and 0 bases from J, with 19 bases between. CDR3 nucleotide sequence: TGTGCCAGTAATCCTGGGGGCCTCCTTCTTAGCAATCAGCCCCAGCATTTT. This translates into CASNPGGLLLSNQPQHF. The whole variable domain, filled in from reference TRBV19 and TRBJ1-5, reads DGGITQSPKYLFRKEGQNVTLSCEQNLNHDAMYWYRQDPGQGLRLIYYSQIVNDFQKGDIAEGYSVSREKKESFPLTVTSAQKNPTAFYLCASNPGGLLLSNQPQHFGDGTRLSIL.

This chain connects TRBV28 to TRBJ2-2, with 8 bases aligning to TRBD2. The V and J ends lost 6 bases and 6 bases, in that order; junction bases with no gene match: 12. The germline V gene encodes CDR1 MDHEN and CDR2 SYDVKM. This CDR3 has 16 residues. CDR3 sequence reads: CASSLRSGGRPGELFF. For the CDR3, the DNA is TGTGCCAGCAGCCTACGTTCGGGGGGGCGCCCCGGGGAGCTGTTTTTT.

A single count supports this clone. The V and J genes are TRBV4-2 and TRBJ2-2; no clear D gene. The germline V gene encodes CDR1 LGHNA and CDR2 YNFKEQ. The V end lost 4 bases, the J end lost 2 bases, and 14 bases lay between the germline ends. This CDR3 is 16 amino acids long. This CDR3 is CASSPWAADNTGELFF. DNA for the CDR3: TGTGCCAGCAGCCCCTGGGCCGCGGACAACACCGGGGAGCTGTTTTTT.

The chain links TRBV4-3 to TRBJ2-7; TRBD2 agrees at 8 bases. The CDR3 covers 15 residues. V was pared by 4 bases and J by 6 bases, with 11 bases of the junction left unmatched. Germline V gene data show CDR1 as LGHNA and CDR2 as YSLEER. Here the CDR3 DNA reads TGCGCCAGCAGCCCATCCCCCGGGGGGGCCGTCGAGCAGTACTTC. The encoded protein is CASSPSPGGAVEQYF.